This paragraph reports one T cell receptor (beta chain). The antigen this receptor binds is unknown. Base qualities are not provided; no much larger clone lies one nucleotide away. The source of the sample is a study of T cell responses to AZD1222 COVID-19 vaccine (dated by TCRdb to the early 2020s). General notes on the study: AZD1222 recipients with second doses at about 4 weeks or about 12 weeks were pooled, because spike-specific TCR depth and breadth did not differ between schedules. TCR sequencing was performed for 230 to 250 trial participants, of whom roughly 200 were given two doses of AZD1222 and around 25 were given two doses of MenACWY control vaccine. Trial participants were enrolled by age into 18-55, 56-69 and 70-plus year subgroups, with approximately 150, 30 and 60 TCR-sequenced participants respectively.

The investigation overall reported the following: A significant rise in spike-specific TCR breadth and depth was observed after two AZD1222 doses relative to day 0 and relative to MenACWY recipients. Reportedly, close to half of the unique spike-specific TCRs recognized epitopes lying outside the regions that are mutated in the B.1.351 and B.1.1.7 variants. Participants were mostly white British and included more females than males, and it was suggested by the authors that clonal diversity may have been underestimated. The vaccine-associated CD4 TCRs covered the entire spike protein, and the dominant responses fell in regions 160-218 and 743-854. In the small 56-69-year group, the increase in depth fell short of significance, most likely because of low power. Because no day 14 peak-response samples were available, repertoires were characterized only after the peak T cell response. Only five to seven AZD1222 recipients were SARS-CoV-2 seropositive at baseline, limiting conclusions about previously exposed vaccinees.

The CDR3 regions of human TCRbeta chains were analyzed by immunosequencing. The authors processed their data as follows. TCRs in the repertoires were matched against a reference library of SARS-CoV-2-specific TCRs that had been generated with the MIRA antigen-specificity platform. Breadth was defined as the fraction of unique TCRs that were SARS-CoV-2-associated. Depth was defined as the fraction of total T cells that were SARS-CoV-2-associated. Using the MIRA data, each spike-specific TCR was mapped to the spike region that the TCR reacts to and placed in a CD4 or CD8 class. Log10-transformed breadth and depth values were compared by one-way ANOVA with Sidak's multiple comparisons tests. TCRdb retrieved this table from immuneACCESS and kept in-frame rearrangements only. Not all clones are present; in checked studies, unresolved V genes account for under half, and no reason is known for the remainder. V and J calls and clone size are given by that table; D and trimming were obtained from the DNA. This sample gives 120,000 to 150,000 clones in total; around 90% of them show up just once. The top ten hold more than 1.2% of the sample.

The CDR3 goes from the cysteine to the phenylalanine over 15 residues. Solely the CDR3 DNA is kept, with 45 bases framed from the first base. CDR1 is given as MDHEN and CDR2 as SYDVKM, both from the germline V gene. Trimming accounts for 5 bases at V and 2 bases at J, while the number of junction bases matched to no gene is 9. The time point label for this specimen denotes: baseline before first vaccination. Vaccinee samples were obtained from the UK trials COV001 and COV002, which included a single-blind randomized controlled phase 2/3 trial of AZD1222 (ChAdOx1 nCoV-19) in healthy adults. For TCRbeta chain sequencing, PBMC samples were collected from trial participants at day 0 and at day 28 after the second dose.

The starting material was peripheral blood, obtained on day 0 of AZD1222 vaccination. Rearrangement joined TRBV28 to TRBJ2-7; 7 junctional bases match TRBD2. This TCR was recovered from an adult in good health. The CDR3 here reads CASSPGTSEAYEQYF. The DNA reads TGTGCCAGCAGTCCCGGCACTAGCGAGGCCTACGAGCAGTACTTC.